Here is one T cell receptor (beta chain) with its context. This clone's antigen is unknown. From its cysteine to its phenylalanine, the CDR3 spans 14 amino acids. Here the CDR3 DNA is all that survives: 42 bases in frame from base 1. The germline V gene (reference sequence) gives CDR1 as LNHDA and CDR2 as SQIVND. Trimming takes 5 bases off V and 6 bases off J; junction bases not matched to a gene: 6. The cohort consisted of 600 or so healthy bone marrow donors. Cohort members were all nominally healthy when sampled, although unrecorded immune exposures were likely present. The donor was CMV seropositive and belonged to the group of 250 to 300 seropositive cohort members. A peripheral blood sample was collected from each donor, and TCR beta sequencing was performed on peripheral blood mononuclear cells. The Qiagen DNeasy Blood Extraction Kit was used to extract genomic DNA from the blood cell samples.

The library was built by means of the immunoSEQ multiplex PCR assay. For the multiplex PCR, a mixture combining 60 forward primers for TCR Vbeta segments and 13 reverse primers for TCR Jbeta segments was used. The CDR3 region of rearranged TCR beta genes was amplified from genomic DNA with a multiplex PCR assay. The amplified TCR beta libraries were sequenced on the Illumina HiSeq System as 87-base-pair reads. Under the source paper's analysis protocol: A later analysis tallied tens of millions of unique TCR beta chains across the 666 repertoires, and around 12 million of those chains were shared by two or more donors. Raw reads were error-corrected and collapsed into unique sequences with a nearest-neighbor algorithm that merged closely related sequences to remove PCR and sequencing errors. Alignment of CDR3 sequences to IMGT reference sequences was used to assign V, D and J gene segments. Each retained sequence needed at least a six-nucleotide match to both a V gene segment and a J gene segment. Rearrangements were classified as productive when the CDR3 lacked stop codons and remained in frame with V and J, and all other rearrangements were classified as non-productive. CDR3 was defined by IMGT convention, running from the second conserved V-encoded cysteine to the conserved J-encoded phenylalanine. The earlier analysis of 587 of the donors excluded sequences that lacked an unambiguous match to a single V gene segment. An earlier analysis of 500 to 600 of the donors classified V segments as functional when productive rearrangements were above 56.7% and as segregating when the standard deviation between donors was above 5%. A statistical classification framework was built for diagnosing cytomegalovirus status from the catalog of TCR beta chain sequences. In a later analysis, V and J genes were assigned by comparing TCR nucleotide sequences against IMGT/GENE-DB human TR gene sequences. In a later analysis, CDR3 sequences and most-parsimonious VDJ recombination scenarios were assigned using the TCRdist pipeline. In a later analysis, every TCR beta chain was defined by the combination of its CDR3 amino acid sequence and its V-gene family, and reads without a unique V-gene family were dropped. As a way to deal with suspected cross-contamination and a sequencing artifact, a later analysis dropped under 600 nucleotide sequences that were highly shared and had low generation probability. For each public chain, a later analysis derived a clonal expansion index from normalized ranks of inferred template counts within each repertoire. In a later analysis, generation probabilities were computed using a VDJ recombination model fitted to out-of-frame rearrangements, and the results were checked against IGoR. Hypergeometric tests were used in a later analysis to score TCR-TCR, TCR-HLA and TCR-CMV co-occurrence, with a repertoire-size bias correction applied to the TCR pairs. A later analysis estimated false discovery rates by permuting HLA or CMV assignments 20 times. A later analysis grouped co-occurring TCRs with DBSCAN, adding TCRdist sequence similarity when clustering within HLA-allele-positive subsets. For co-occurrence clustering, repertoires with fewer than 30,000 or more than 120,000 public chains were excluded, along with a handful of repertoires with anomalous nucleotide sharing. The table comes from immuneACCESS by way of TCRdb, which keeps in-frame sequences with V and J called. Part of the clones is missing from these tables; in studies checked, under half for an unresolved V gene and the rest for unknown reasons. That table is the source of V, J and clone size, and D and trimming were worked out from the DNA. The table of this sample itemizes more than 75,000 clones. Roughly 15% of the sample is in the top ten clones.

The sample originates from a study of cytomegalovirus exposure and HLA in healthy donors (TCRdb year 2017). Describing the broader study: An earlier analysis of approximately 640 of the donors reported 250 to 350 Gb of sequence data and around 120 million unique TCR beta sequences from about 200 million T cells. Five DR-DQ haplotypes were handled as single units for association and clustering, since linkage in the cohort was strong. An early release covering just under 650 HLA-typed donors comprised 250 to 350 gigabases of sequencing data and 85 million to 100 million unique TCR sequences. In a later genetic analysis, genome-wide SNP genotypes for 398 of the 666 donors were used, and that subset was treated as a discovery cohort. Among the roughly 410 genotyped donors, approximately 81% belonged to the genetic ancestry cluster associated with self-reported Caucasian donors. Rather than drawing on any new phenotypic data, the later analysis identified candidate immune exposures from TCR beta sequences and the way those sequences occurred across donors. The aim of the study was to test whether cataloging public T cell receptors could identify signatures of past pathogen exposure. All discovery cohort repertoires had been generated on a single sequencing platform. Class I and class II HLA loci were covered by the typing at four-digit resolution. Among over 350 genotyped donors of the cohort, an average of 235,054 unique TCR beta nucleotide sequences were sequenced per donor, 15% to 20% of them non-productive. High-throughput TCR immunosequencing, statistical association of individual TCRs with disease status, and machine learning were combined to predict cytomegalovirus infection status. An earlier analysis of roughly 580 of the donors used high-throughput TCR beta sequencing to judge whether each TCR beta V gene segment behaved as functional or pseudogenic. A separate validation cohort of roughly 130 different subjects was used in addition to the 666-subject first cohort. The study profiled the T cell repertoires of hundreds of subjects by immunosequencing and related them to cytomegalovirus serostatus. The number of typed donors differed by locus: about 620-640 for A, B, C, DRB1 and DQB1; 500 to 550 for DQA1; 606 for DPA1; and about 470 for DPB1. A later analysis re-examined previously published TCR beta repertoires from about 700 donors and added high-resolution HLA genotyping to investigate patterns of TCR occurrence. Donor age, sex, ethnicity and CMV serostatus were compiled alongside the repertoire data. Points the paper makes about the study in general: An association between a missense DCLRE1C variant and V-gene and J-gene trimming of TCR beta chains was found in a later genetic analysis and replicated in an independent cohort. Broadly in line with IMGT annotations, most TCR beta V segments showed up in productive rearrangements about 90% or about 30% of the time in an earlier analysis of several hundred of the donors. In a later analysis, most CMV-associated TCR beta chains were found to appear HLA-restricted, with HLA associations seemingly driven largely by CMV exposure. According to the authors, the approach could potentially be generalized to other disease states and immunological phenotypes. Specific HLA alleles were associated with 15,000 to 20,000 TCR beta sequences at a false discovery rate of 0.05 in a later analysis. Linkage disequilibrium might explain the correlated functional status among segregating V segments, but an unknown experimental factor could not be excluded. In a later genetic analysis, fewer N-insertions in productive TCRs were reported among donors in an Asian-associated ancestry cluster than the approximately 670-donor mean. Sequencing depth was assumed to be roughly uniform across donors in the presence/absence analyses, though that assumption may not hold. For the cohort, immune exposure information was limited to CMV serostatus. The sequencing pipeline was judged likely to have produced a cluster of highly shared sequence variants as a technical artifact. Most TCR sequences were observed very rarely across donors, whereas some public TCRs were present in many individuals. HLA typing was unavailable for some donors at each locus, so association tests used only the typed subset. When HLA alleles, especially DR and DQ, strongly co-occurred, TCR associations were difficult to assign to individual alleles. Because counts were too low, fewer than 20 rarely observed V segments, including chromosome 9 orphons, were excluded from the earlier analysis of 587 of the donors. In a later analysis, TCR association rates were found to vary across HLA loci, with the most associated TCRs seen for DRB1 alleles and the fewest for HLA-C alleles. In a later analysis, HLA-associated TCR beta chains showed more clonal expansion and lower generation probabilities than non-associated chains that were equally common. A further reported finding was that TCR beta sequences accurately predicted the HLA-A and HLA-B alleles for most subjects in the first cohort. In this cohort, only TCR beta chains were sequenced, and detectable features were limited by the absence of alpha or paired-chain data. In vitro tests confirmed that three of the cytomegalovirus-associated TCR beta chains recognize cytomegalovirus antigens. Because the 87-base-pair reads could not distinguish some IMGT-functional V segments, including TRBV6-2 and TRBV6-3, those segments were excluded. A later analysis reported that several top co-occurrence clusters appeared linked to parvovirus B19, influenza, CMV and Epstein-Barr virus. The study gave a list of around 170 TCR beta chains associated with cytomegalovirus. The classifier was reported to diagnose cytomegalovirus status with high specificity and sensitivity in both the original cohort and the validation cohort.

The rearranged segments are TRBV19 and TRBJ1-4, and 7 bases in between align with TRBD1. Source material: PBMCs. The sequence was obtained from a man aged 45 to 65 in good health and CMV-seropositive. The CDR3 corresponds to CASSPFDRDEKLFF. The DNA sequence is given as TGTGCCAGTAGTCCTTTTGACAGGGATGAAAAACTGTTTTTT.